This section outlines one T cell receptor beta chain sequence together with its context. The sample originates from a study of blood T cell repertoires in COVID-19. The V segment lost 3 bases and the J segment 1 base; nucleotides outside the gene matches: 8. Per the germline V gene, CDR1 is LNHDA and CDR2 is SQIVND (reference sequence). The CDR3 totals 16 residues. As processed by the authors: How many nucleated cells were present was estimated from reference gene primer amplification. Sequenced by immunoSEQ multiplex PCR; TCRdb stores in-frame clones only, minus some. That table is the source of V, J and clone size, and D and trimming were worked out from the DNA. The top ten hold 3.5% to 4% of the sample, which has around 120,000 clones, nearly 90% seen once. Seattle researchers signed up patients amid active infection and tracked them longitudinally.

This chain joins TRBV19 and TRBJ1-1, with 7 bases lining up with TRBD1. The sequence derives from a woman aged 60-75 years with COVID-19, enrolled during active disease. Input material: peripheral blood. The CDR3, as DNA: TGTGCCAGTAGTATCTGGGGCGGGACAGCGAACACTGAAGCTTTCTTT. Residues: CASSIWGGTANTEAFF.